Sequencing of this T cell receptor (beta chain) was carried out in a study of graft-versus-host responses after intestinal transplantation. Study as a whole: Recipients were all induced with anti-thymocyte globulin, then given tacrolimus and steroids for two to three years. Whole-study results and caveats: Early post-transplant HvG declines tracked with peak circulating GvH clone levels. GvH clones appeared in recipient marrow, some first in ileum or blood.

Profiling relied on immunoSEQ multiplex PCR, and the TCRdb table lists in-frame clones only, not all of them. The table includes about 70,000 clones, just under 95% detected once. To note about this clone: What it recognizes is unknown.

Losses at the gene ends were 3 bases for V and 8 bases for J; bases not matched to a gene: 12. The germline CDR1 and CDR2 sequences are KGHSH and LQKENI. This CDR3 has 17 residues. This material consisted of unstimulated CD8+ T cells sorted from spleen or lymph node cells, taken before intestinal transplant. The source is a human donor who received an intestinal transplant. The gene calls are TRBV18 and TRBJ2-4; 11 nucleotides line up with TRBD1. The CDR3 region has the DNA TGTGCCAGCTCACCTTTCATAACGGGACAGGGGGTTGACATTCAGTACTTC. Translated: CASSPFITGQGVDIQYF.